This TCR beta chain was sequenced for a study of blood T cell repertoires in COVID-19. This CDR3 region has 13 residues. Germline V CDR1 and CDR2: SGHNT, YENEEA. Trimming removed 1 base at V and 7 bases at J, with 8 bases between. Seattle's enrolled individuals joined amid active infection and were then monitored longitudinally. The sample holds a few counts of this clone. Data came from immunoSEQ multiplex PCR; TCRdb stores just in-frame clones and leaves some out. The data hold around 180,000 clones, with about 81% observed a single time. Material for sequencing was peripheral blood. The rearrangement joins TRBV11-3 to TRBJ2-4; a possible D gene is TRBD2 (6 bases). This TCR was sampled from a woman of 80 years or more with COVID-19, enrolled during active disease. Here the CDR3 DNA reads TGTGCCAGCAGCTTAGCGGAGGGGAACATTCAGTACTTC. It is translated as CASSLAEGNIQYF. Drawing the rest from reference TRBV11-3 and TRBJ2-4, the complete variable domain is EAGVVQSPRYKIIEKKQPVAFWCNPISGHNTLYWYLQNLGQGPELLIRYENEEAVDDSQLPKDRFSAERLKGVDSTLKIQPAELGDSAVYLCASSLAEGNIQYFGAGTRLSVL.